Below are 25 T cell receptor beta chains sequenced from a single sample in a study of cytomegalovirus exposure and HLA in healthy donors. Primers included in the PCR were 60 Vbeta and 13 Jbeta primers. Sequenced by immunoSEQ multiplex PCR; TCRdb stores in-frame clones only, minus some. The sample records over 100,000 clones, under 85% being singletons. Source material: PBMCs. These receptors all come from a male donor in good health and CMV-seropositive.

The chain couples TRBV7-2 to TRBJ2-4; 9 bases are a match to TRBD1. This CDR3 comprises 15 residues. V shed 5 bases, J shed 5 bases, and the junction held 7 bases outside the gene matches. CDR1 SGHTA and CDR2 FQGNSA come from the germline V gene. This CDR3 reads CASSPQGAEQNIQYF. The CDR3 DNA follows: TGTGCCAGCAGCCCACAGGGGGCAGAGCAAAACATTCAGTACTTC.

The genes are TRBV6-1 and TRBJ1-3, with D possibly matching TRBD1 (5 bases). CDR3 size: 15 residues. Trimming removed 6 bases from V and 2 bases from J, with 14 bases in between. Looked up from germline, CDR1 is MNHNS and CDR2 is SASEGT. For the CDR3, the DNA is TGTGCCAGCAGGGGGACTGAGGGTGCTGGAAACACCATATATTTT. Its protein product is CASRGTEGAGNTIYF.

The rearrangement uses TRBV19 and TRBJ1-1; maybe TRBD1 (5 bases). Germline V gives CDR1 LNHDA, CDR2 SQIVND (reference sequence). V lost 7 bases to trimming and J lost 6 bases, with 12 bases between them. The CDR3 is 12 residues long. CDR3 in amino acids: CASKGVEPEAFF. The CDR3, as DNA: TGTGCCAGTAAAGGGGTGGAGCCTGAAGCTTTCTTT.

This clone was found a few times. The rearrangement links TRBV6-5 to TRBJ1-6; TRBD1 might be the D (6 bases). The CDR3 contains 13 residues. Germline CDR1 reads MNHEY; CDR2 reads SVGAGI. V lost 4 bases and J lost 10, with 11 bases in between. The CDR3 nucleotides are TGTGCCAGCAGTTTCTCGACAGGCTCACCCCTCCACTTT. Translating gives CASSFSTGSPLHF.

The chain has TRBV5-6 and TRBJ1-5; TRBD1 aligns across 7 bases. The trim removed 1 base at V and 3 bases at J, leaving 7 bases unmatched. The CDR3 has 16 amino acids. Germline lookup yields CDR1 SGHDT and CDR2 YYEEEE. The CDR3 is CASSLWAGGLNQPQHF. The DNA of the CDR3 is TGTGCCAGCAGCTTGTGGGCAGGGGGGCTCAATCAGCCCCAGCATTTT.

The genes are TRBV5-1 and TRBJ1-2, with 8 bases matching TRBD1. The ends lost 4 bases at V and 8 bases at J; junction bases unmatched: 13. Germline V gene lookup returns CDR1 SGHRS and CDR2 YFSETQ. The CDR3 consists of 15 residues. CDR3 coding DNA: TGCGCCAGCAGCACTGGACAGGGACGGTCTCGGGGCTACACCTTC. This codes for CASSTGQGRSRGYTF. Looking up the rest from reference TRBV5-1 and TRBJ1-2 gives the full variable domain: KAGVTQTPRYLIKTRGQQVTLSCSPISGHRSVSWYQQTPGQGLQFLFEYFSETQRNKGNFPGRFSGRQFSNSRSEMNVSTLELGDSALYLCASSTGQGRSRGYTFGSGTRLTVV.

Details on this clone: The sample contains more than one DNA sequence encoding this CDR3. This chain links TRBV19 with TRBJ2-5; D is possibly TRBD2 (5 bases). Germline lookup yields CDR1 LNHDA and CDR2 SQIVND (reference sequence). This CDR3 comprises 12 residues. V lost 4 bases, J lost 4 bases, and 7 bases lay in between. CDR3: CASSSRGETQYF. CDR3 coding DNA: TGTGCCAGTAGTAGTCGGGGAGAGACCCAGTACTTC. The full variable domain, its missing parts supplied by reference TRBV19 and TRBJ2-5, is DGGITQSPKYLFRKEGQNVTLSCEQNLNHDAMYWYRQDPGQGLRLIYYSQIVNDFQKGDIAEGYSVSREKKESFPLTVTSAQKNPTAFYLCASSSRGETQYFGPGTRLLVL.

The chain combines TRBV5-5 with TRBJ2-1; TRBD1 aligns across 8 bases. The CDR3 has 13 residues. Germline CDR1 SGHKS, CDR2 YYEKEE (reference sequence). Germline trimming cut 3 bases from V and 7 bases from J; bases unmatched to any gene: 3. CDR3 bases: TGTGCCAGCAGCTGGACAGGGTGGAATGAGCAGTTCTTC. Translating gives CASSWTGWNEQFF.

V and J are TRBV28 and TRBJ1-5; 8 bases line up with TRBD1. This CDR3 region has 13 residues. CDR1 and CDR2 (germline): MDHEN, SYDVKM. The ends lost 6 bases at V and 7 bases at J; junction bases unmatched: 5. The CDR3 region has the DNA TGTGCCAGCAGGATCAGGGGGCACCAGCCCCAGCATTTT. It translates to CASRIRGHQPQHF.

The chain uses TRBV6-4 and TRBJ2-1; 12 bases align to TRBD1. CDR3 length equals 15 residues. Germline CDR1 reads MRHNA; CDR2 reads SNTAGT. The ends lost 3 bases at V and 8 bases at J; junction bases unmatched: 5. The CDR3 loop is CASSEGTGGEYEQFF. The CDR3 coding sequence is TGTGCCAGCAGTGAGGGGACAGGGGGCGAGTATGAGCAGTTCTTC.

This clone was recorded a few times. The chain is built from TRBV6-4 and TRBJ2-7; D possibly corresponds to TRBD2 (6 bases). Germline-derived CDR1 and CDR2 are MRHNA and SNTAGT. With 3 bases removed from V and 6 bases from J, the gap between germline ends came to 15 bases. This CDR3 has 14 residues. Written as DNA, the CDR3 is TGTGCCAGCAGTGAAGAGGCGGGGACGGGCGAGCAGTACTTC. It translates to CASSEEAGTGEQYF.

There are a few counts of this clone. This chain connects TRBV6-1 to TRBJ2-7; 11 bases line up with TRBD2. CDR3 size: 15 residues. Germline values: CDR1 MNHNS, CDR2 SASEGT. After removal of 5 bases from V and 3 bases from J, the junction contained 6 bases not matched to a gene. The CDR3 nucleotides read TGTGCCAGCAGTCCGACTAGCGGGAAAGACTACGAGCAGTACTTC. Residues: CASSPTSGKDYEQYF.

The CDR3 nucleotides are TGTGCCAGCAGTCACTCCCGGGACAGGGAAAGTAAGCCTGGCTACACCTTC. This sequence encodes CASSHSRDRESKPGYTF. V usage is TRBV7-2 and J usage is TRBJ1-2; 9 nucleotides agree with TRBD1. CDR3 length: 17 amino acids. Germline CDR1 and CDR2: SGHTA and FQGNSA. Trimming at V came to 6 bases and at J to 7 bases, leaving 18 bases not matched to a gene.

The chain uses TRBV5-4 and TRBJ2-1; 8 bases agree with TRBD2. Germline V gives CDR1 SGHNT, CDR2 YYREEE (reference sequence). Trimming removed 4 bases from V and 1 base from J; junction bases left unmatched: 7. The CDR3 is made up of 16 amino acids. CDR3 nucleotides: TGTGCCAGCAGCCAAACCCGGGGGGGATCCTACAATGAGCAGTTCTTC. Translating it yields CASSQTRGGSYNEQFF.

This clone was detected only once. The rearrangement links TRBV2 to TRBJ2-7; the match to TRBD1 covers 9 bases. The CDR3 spans 15 residues. Germline loops: CDR1 SNHLY, CDR2 FYNNEI. J gave up 7 bases and V 1 base, and 8 bases lay outside the gene matches. This CDR3 is CASSEVGQGLGEQYF. The DNA of the CDR3 is TGTGCCAGCAGTGAAGTGGGACAGGGCCTTGGTGAGCAGTACTTC.

This clone was observed a few times. The rearrangement uses TRBV19 and TRBJ2-5, with 12 bases matching TRBD1. CDR3 length: 15 residues. Germline values: CDR1 LNHDA, CDR2 SQIVND (reference sequence). J was trimmed by 4 bases and V by 4 bases; bases with no gene match: 4. Here the CDR3 reads CASSTGTGGGETQYF. The CDR3 coding sequence is TGTGCCAGTAGTACCGGGACAGGGGGCGGAGAGACCCAGTACTTC.

There are a few counts of this clone. The chain couples TRBV6-4 to TRBJ1-6; unclear D gene. Germline V gene sequence: CDR1 MRHNA, CDR2 SNTAGT. The CDR3 length is 13 residues. The germline V and J ends were trimmed by 6 bases and 7 bases, with 10 bases remaining between them. CDR3: CASSDNLNSPLHF. As DNA, the CDR3 is TGTGCCAGCAGCGACAATCTCAATTCACCCCTCCACTTT.

V is TRBV2 and J is TRBJ2-4, with 10 bases aligning to TRBD2. Germline loops: CDR1 SNHLY, CDR2 FYNNEI. The CDR3 is made up of 19 amino acids. The V segment lost 7 bases and the J segment 1 base; nucleotides outside the gene matches: 16. The CDR3 here is CASKPPGLAGAGAKNIQYF. The CDR3 coding sequence is TGTGCCAGCAAGCCTCCAGGGCTAGCGGGGGCGGGGGCCAAAAACATTCAGTACTTC.

This clone was counted a few times. This sequence joins TRBV2 and TRBJ2-5; 9 bases match TRBD2. Judging by the DNA end, TRBJ2-7 fits better; the J call may be wrong. Germline V gives CDR1 SNHLY, CDR2 FYNNEI. There are 15 residues in the CDR3. Here the CDR3 reads CASSEASGGSYEQYF. Written as DNA, the CDR3 is TGTGCCAGCAGTGAAGCTAGCGGGGGCTCCTACGAGCAGTACTTC.

This clone was detected once. In DNA, the CDR3 is TGTGCCAGTAATAAACCAACAGGGGCCCTGTACAATGAGCAGTTCTTC. Its protein is CASNKPTGALYNEQFF. The chain uses TRBV19 and TRBJ2-1; 7 bases align to TRBD1. V shed 7 bases, J shed 4 bases, and the junction held 13 bases outside the gene matches. The CDR3 is 16 amino acids. CDR1 is LNHDA and CDR2 is SQIVND in the germline V gene (reference sequence).

This clone was seen once. The J gene is TRBJ2-1, the V gene TRBV28, with a tentative D call TRBD1 (8 bases). The germline CDR1 and CDR2 sequences are MDHEN and SYDVKM. Trimming pared 2 bases from V and 5 bases from J, leaving 19 bases between. The CDR3 is 17 residues long. The DNA of the CDR3 is TGTGCCAGCAGTTTACAGGGGGCGGGAGCGAGGGACAATGAGCAGTTCTTC. Protein product: CASSLQGAGARDNEQFF.

The CDR3 sequence is CASSLDMGSEQYF. DNA for the CDR3: TGTGCCAGCAGCTTAGATATGGGGAGCGAGCAGTACTTC. This rearrangement joins TRBV11-1 to TRBJ2-7; TRBD2 is a possible D gene (5 bases). The ends were cut back, 1 base at V and 6 bases at J, with 10 bases in the middle. Looked up from germline, CDR1 is SGHAT and CDR2 is FQDESV (reference sequence). CDR3 length: 13 residues.

The chain carries TRBV2 and TRBJ1-5, with 7 positions matching TRBD1. With 8 bases clipped from V and 5 bases from J, the junction kept 9 bases outside the gene matches. The V gene's germline CDR1 is SNHLY and CDR2 FYNNEI. This CDR3 region has 14 residues. The CDR3 nucleotides read TGTGCCAGCCGCACAGGGGTGTTCGATCAGCCCCAGCATTTT. Translation gives CASRTGVFDQPQHF.

The chain links TRBV29-1 to TRBJ1-4; D is unresolved. The CDR3 runs to 15 residues. V dropped 7 bases and J dropped 3 bases, with 18 bases sitting between them. From germline, CDR1 is SQVTM and CDR2 ANQGSEA. The CDR3 sequence: CSGRRWPGSNEKLFF. CDR3 sequence (DNA): TGCAGCGGGAGACGGTGGCCTGGGTCTAATGAAAAACTGTTTTTT.

This chain connects TRBV5-1 to TRBJ2-1, with 7 bases lining up with TRBD2. The junction had 7 bases not matched to a gene; V was cut back by 2 bases and J by 5 bases. Germline CDR1 reads SGHRS; CDR2 reads YFSETQ. The CDR3 contains 15 residues. The CDR3 loop reads CASSLRAGVDNEQFF. CDR3 nucleotide sequence: TGCGCCAGCAGCTTAAGGGCGGGAGTCGACAATGAGCAGTTCTTC.